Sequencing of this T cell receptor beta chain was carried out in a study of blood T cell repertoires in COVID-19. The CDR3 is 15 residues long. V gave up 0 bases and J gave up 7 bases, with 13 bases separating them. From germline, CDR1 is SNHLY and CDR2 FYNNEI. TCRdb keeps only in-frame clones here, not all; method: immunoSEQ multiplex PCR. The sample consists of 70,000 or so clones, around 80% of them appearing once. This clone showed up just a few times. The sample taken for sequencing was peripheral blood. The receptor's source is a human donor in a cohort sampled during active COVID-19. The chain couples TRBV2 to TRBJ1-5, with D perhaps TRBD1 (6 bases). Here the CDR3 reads CASSEAGGAGQPQHF. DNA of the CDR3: TGTGCCAGCAGTGAAGCGGGGGGGGCTGGACAGCCCCAGCATTTT.